The rows below give T cell receptor beta chains drawn from one sample of a study of regulatory T cells in long-lasting Graves disease. TCRdb re-derived calls from the multiplex PCR reads in MiXCR, one entry per CDR3 protein. The sample yields some 400,000 distinct CDR3 sequences, more than 13% seen once. These records were also assigned to another study, of T cells in Graves' hyperthyroidism and ophthalmopathy.

This sample comprised peripheral blood mononuclear cells (PBMCs), obtained at new diagnosis, from a patient treated with antithyroid drugs. Every receptor here comes from a woman aged 25 to 39 with Graves disease. Each CDR3 is given with its conserved first and last residue. D genes are given only for firm matches. The size field is filled for only some rows; it gives once, few, many or a size class.

CASSILQGSYEQYF,TGTGCCAGTAGTATCCTACAGGGGAGCTACGAGCAGTACTTC,14,TRBD1,TRBJ2-7,TRBV19,NA
CAGRLGLGEQFF,TGTGCCGGAAGACTGGGCCTGGGTGAGCAGTTCTTC,12,NA,TRBJ2-1,TRBV7-9,NA
CASSINSTHRVGSTDTQYF,TGTGCCAGCAGCATCAACTCCACCCACAGGGTGGGGAGCACAGATACGCAGTATTTT,19,NA,TRBJ2-3,TRBV7-3,many
CASRGDHPDTQYF,TGTGCCAGCAGGGGGGACCATCCAGATACGCAGTATTTT,13,NA,TRBJ2-3,TRBV7-9,many
CASSPHPQHF,TGTGCCAGCAGCCCGCACCCCCAGCATTTT,10,NA,TRBJ1-5,TRBV7-3,NA
CASREQGVDTEAFF,TGTGCCAGCAGAGAACAGGGTGTTGACACTGAAGCTTTCTTT,14,NA,TRBJ1-1,TRBV12-3/TRBV12-4,many
CASSLAPGTTAYEQYF,TGCGCCAGCAGCTTGGCCCCCGGGACTACTGCCTACGAGCAGTACTTC,16,TRBD2,TRBJ2-7,TRBV5-1,NA
CASSLGQTGNTIYF,TGTGCCAGCAGTTTGGGGCAGACTGGAAACACCATATATTTT,14,NA,TRBJ1-3,TRBV12-3/TRBV12-4,once
CSGDPEGEAFF,TGCAGCGGCGACCCTGAGGGGGAAGCTTTCTTT,11,NA,TRBJ1-1,TRBV29-1,many
CSVVMTSYEQYF,TGCAGCGTTGTGATGACTAGCTACGAGCAGTACTTC,12,NA,TRBJ2-7,TRBV29-1,few
CASSAGTTYEQYF,TGTGCCAGCTCCGCAGGGACGACCTACGAGCAGTACTTC,13,NA,TRBJ2-7,TRBV19,NA
CASSPDLAGGSTDTQYF,TGTGCCAGCAGCCCCGACTTAGCGGGAGGCTCCACAGATACGCAGTATTTT,17,TRBD2,TRBJ2-3,TRBV7-9,many
CASSPLVGGSNQPQHF,TGTGCCAGCAGCCCCCTCGTGGGGGGTAGCAATCAGCCCCAGCATTTT,16,NA,TRBJ1-5,TRBV5-5,many
CASVYRDEQYF,TGTGCCAGCGTTTACAGAGACGAGCAGTACTTC,11,NA,TRBJ2-7,TRBV13,many
CASSILAGAGDTQYF,TGTGCCAGCAGCATACTAGCGGGAGCGGGTGATACGCAGTATTTT,15,TRBD2,TRBJ2-3,TRBV7-2,few
CASSLGLAVNTGELFF,TGTGCCAGCAGCTTAGGTTTAGCGGTAAACACCGGGGAGCTGTTTTTT,16,NA,TRBJ2-2,TRBV7-9,few
CASSQSTSGDYNEQFF,TGTGCCAGCAGCCAATCGACTAGCGGTGATTACAATGAGCAGTTCTTC,16,TRBD2,TRBJ2-1,TRBV4-2,NA
CASSENSGTVDTQYF,TGTGCCAGCAGTGAAAATAGCGGGACTGTAGATACGCAGTATTTT,15,TRBD2,TRBJ2-3,TRBV2,NA
CSARGPSTFNQPQHF,TGCAGTGCTAGAGGCCCCAGTACCTTTAATCAGCCCCAGCATTTT,15,NA,TRBJ1-5,TRBV20-1,NA
CASAAEDSGANVLTF,TGTGCCAGCGCCGCAGAGGACTCTGGGGCCAACGTCCTGACTTTC,15,NA,TRBJ2-6,TRBV7-3,few
CSCLHGQGNTDTQYF,TGCAGCTGCCTCCACGGACAGGGTAACACAGATACGCAGTATTTT,15,TRBD1,TRBJ2-3,TRBV29-1,many
CAWSVGKGGPPQHF,TGTGCCTGGAGTGTCGGCAAGGGTGGGCCGCCCCAGCATTTT,14,NA,TRBJ1-5,TRBV30,many
CASSVTATNYNEQFF,TGTGCCAGCAGTGTTACGGCGACCAATTACAATGAGCAGTTCTTC,15,NA,TRBJ2-1,TRBV28,NA
CASSLDLGTSGGYEQYF,TGTGCCAGCAGCTTGGACCTGGGGACTAGCGGCGGCTACGAGCAGTACTTC,17,TRBD2,TRBJ2-7,TRBV5-4,many
CASSRLAGVYDEQFF,TGTGCCAGCAGTCGACTAGCGGGAGTCTACGATGAGCAGTTCTTC,15,TRBD2,TRBJ2-1,TRBV3-1,NA
CASSPGLAERKQYF,TGTGCCAGCAGTCCAGGACTAGCGGAGAGGAAGCAGTACTTC,14,TRBD2,TRBJ2-7,TRBV27,few
CASIPTRIYGYTF,TGTGCCAGCATCCCGACGAGGATCTATGGCTACACCTTC,13,NA,TRBJ1-2,TRBV11-2,NA
CATSPLRQGGELFF,TGTGCCACCAGTCCCTTAAGACAGGGCGGGGAGCTGTTTTTT,14,TRBD1,TRBJ2-2,TRBV24-1,NA
CASSQGARLGGYTF,TGTGCCAGCAGCCAGGGGGCGAGGCTTGGTGGCTACACCTTC,14,TRBD1,TRBJ1-2,TRBV7-9,few
CASRLGLAYEQYF,TGTGCCAGCCGGCTGGGACTAGCCTACGAGCAGTACTTC,13,TRBD2,TRBJ2-7,TRBV3-1,NA
CASSIVQGMDYEQYF,TGTGCCAGCAGCATAGTACAGGGGATGGACTACGAGCAGTACTTC,15,TRBD1,TRBJ2-7,TRBV7-2,NA
CASSLGDRTDQPQHF,TGCGCCAGCAGCTTGGGGGACAGGACCGATCAGCCCCAGCATTTT,15,TRBD1,TRBJ1-5,TRBV5-1,NA
CASSYEILQGINQPQHF,TGTGCCAGCAGTTACGAAATACTACAGGGGATCAATCAGCCCCAGCATTTT,17,TRBD1,TRBJ1-5,TRBV6-5,NA
CASSVGTSTSGNTDTQYF,TGTGCCAGCAGCGTAGGGACCTCGACTAGCGGGAACACAGATACGCAGTATTTT,18,TRBD2,TRBJ2-3,TRBV9,many
CASSSNGGSNQPQHF,TGTGCCAGCAGTTCCAACGGGGGTAGCAATCAGCCCCAGCATTTT,15,NA,TRBJ1-5,TRBV6-2/TRBV6-3,many
CASSPFGDNQPQHF,TGTGCCAGCAGTCCTTTCGGGGATAATCAGCCCCAGCATTTT,14,NA,TRBJ1-5,TRBV28,NA
CASRKDGLLSSPLHF,TGTGCCAGCAGAAAGGACGGTCTGCTTAGTTCACCCCTCCACTTT,15,NA,TRBJ1-6,TRBV27,NA
CASSQTGFRETQYF,TGCGCCAGCAGCCAAACAGGGTTTAGGGAGACCCAGTACTTC,14,NA,TRBJ2-5,TRBV4-1,NA
CSARGSTSGYNEQFF,TGCAGTGCTAGGGGGTCGACTAGCGGTTACAATGAGCAGTTCTTC,15,TRBD2,TRBJ2-1,TRBV20-1,many
CASSLGGGVEAFF,TGTGCCAGCAGTTTAGGAGGCGGGGTTGAAGCTTTCTTT,13,NA,TRBJ1-1,TRBV12-3/TRBV12-4,NA
CATSSQSNQPQHF,TGTGCCACCTCGTCACAAAGCAATCAGCCCCAGCATTTT,13,NA,TRBJ1-5,TRBV10-3,few
CASSYSLRWSSYNEQFF,TGTGCCAGCAGTTACTCACTTCGCTGGAGCTCCTACAATGAGCAGTTCTTC,17,NA,TRBJ2-1,TRBV6-2/TRBV6-3,many
CASSWSGGEGTEAFF,TGCGCCAGCAGCTGGAGCGGGGGCGAGGGCACTGAAGCTTTCTTT,15,NA,TRBJ1-1,TRBV5-1,many
CASSQSGTEEETQYF,TGTGCCAGCAGCCAATCGGGGACCGAGGAAGAGACCCAGTACTTC,15,NA,TRBJ2-5,TRBV3-1,few
CASSQERRGKAYQETQYF,TGCGCCAGCAGCCAAGAGAGGCGCGGGAAGGCGTACCAAGAGACCCAGTACTTC,18,NA,TRBJ2-5,TRBV4-1,few
CSARDGSKGYEKLFF,TGCAGTGCTAGAGATGGTTCTAAGGGGTATGAAAAACTGTTTTTT,15,NA,TRBJ1-4,TRBV20-1,few
CASSLVTAAYEQYF,TGTGCCAGCAGTTTAGTCACGGCAGCCTACGAGCAGTACTTC,14,NA,TRBJ2-7,TRBV12-3/TRBV12-4,many
CASSSLYSDLLSYEQYF,TGTGCCAGCAGTTCCCTATATAGCGATCTTCTCTCCTACGAGCAGTACTTC,17,NA,TRBJ2-7,TRBV27,many
CASSSPPTGKLTSSRYEQYF,TGCGCCAGCAGCTCCCCACCAACAGGGAAATTAACTAGTTCCCGCTACGAGCAGTACTTC,20,NA,TRBJ2-7,TRBV5-1,NA
CASSFSGLAGGGPTDTQYF,TGTGCCAGCAGTTTTTCGGGACTAGCGGGAGGGGGCCCCACAGATACGCAGTATTTT,19,TRBD2,TRBJ2-3,TRBV12-3/TRBV12-4,many
CASSEAGVPYNEQFF,TGTGCCAGCAGTGAAGCGGGAGTCCCCTACAATGAGCAGTTCTTC,15,NA,TRBJ2-1,TRBV2,many